A single sample is the source of the 2 T cell receptor beta chains below, sequenced in a study of vaccination and CD4 T cells after COVID-19 (dated by TCRdb to between 2020 and 2023). These receptors are not linked to any known antigen. The library was prepared using PCR. Data came from an Illumina iSeq 100. At the Johns Hopkins FTIC core, DNA from the cultured CD4+ T cells underwent TCR sequencing with the Oncomine TCR Beta short-read assay. TCRdb itself trimmed the public reads at Q25 with fastp, ran MiXCR and retained productive beta chains. Every CDR3 protein is listed once, alongside the most common genes and DNA of its rows. This sample holds about 10,000 distinct CDR3 sequences; 25% were observed only once. The ten largest clones capture roughly 25% of the sample. Read against the paper, the sample's treatment or condition label means: approximately nine-day PBMC culture with coronavirus spike peptide pools or control peptides (ViraFEST assay).

Source: CD4+ T cells from blood, cultured in vitro, taken before SARS-CoV-2 vaccination. These receptors were taken from a human donor who received a COVID-19 vaccine.

This clonotype was seen a handful of times. The rearrangement uses TRBV30 and TRBJ1-4; the match to TRBD1 covers 8 bases. CDR1 is GTSNPN, CDR2 SVGIG, per germline (reference sequence). The V gene end was trimmed by 2 bases and the J gene end by 5 bases; junction bases not matched to a gene: 4. This CDR3 is built from 14 residues. The CDR3 spells CAWSRDRLNEKLFF. In nucleotides, the CDR3 is TGTGCCTGGAGTAGGGACAGGTTAAATGAAAAACTGTTTTTT.

A single count supports this clonotype. The chain recombines TRBV20-1 with TRBJ1-4; D unresolved. This CDR3 region has 14 residues. Trimming pared 7 bases from V and 4 bases from J, leaving 16 bases between. Germline-derived CDR1 and CDR2 are DFQATT and SNEGSKA (reference sequence). CDR3 sequence: CSVTKTDFNEKLFF. In DNA, the CDR3 is TGCAGTGTGACGAAGACGGACTTTAATGAAAAACTGTTTTTT.